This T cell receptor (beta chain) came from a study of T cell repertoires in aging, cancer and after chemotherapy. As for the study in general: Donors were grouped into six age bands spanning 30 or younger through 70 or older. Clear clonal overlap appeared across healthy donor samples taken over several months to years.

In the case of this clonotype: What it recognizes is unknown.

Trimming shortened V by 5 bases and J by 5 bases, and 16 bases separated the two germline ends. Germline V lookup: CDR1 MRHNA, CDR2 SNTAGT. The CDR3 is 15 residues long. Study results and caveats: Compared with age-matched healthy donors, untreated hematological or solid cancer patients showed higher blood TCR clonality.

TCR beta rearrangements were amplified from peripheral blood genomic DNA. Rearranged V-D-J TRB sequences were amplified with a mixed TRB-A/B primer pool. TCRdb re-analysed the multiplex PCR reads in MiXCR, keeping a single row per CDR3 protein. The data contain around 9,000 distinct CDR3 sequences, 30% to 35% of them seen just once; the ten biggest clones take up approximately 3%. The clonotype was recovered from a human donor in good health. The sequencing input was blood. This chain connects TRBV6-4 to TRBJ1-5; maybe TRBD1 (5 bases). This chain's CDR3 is CASSLSGSRDQPQHF. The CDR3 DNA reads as TGTGCCAGCAGTTTATCAGGGTCCCGCGATCAGCCCCAGCATTTT.